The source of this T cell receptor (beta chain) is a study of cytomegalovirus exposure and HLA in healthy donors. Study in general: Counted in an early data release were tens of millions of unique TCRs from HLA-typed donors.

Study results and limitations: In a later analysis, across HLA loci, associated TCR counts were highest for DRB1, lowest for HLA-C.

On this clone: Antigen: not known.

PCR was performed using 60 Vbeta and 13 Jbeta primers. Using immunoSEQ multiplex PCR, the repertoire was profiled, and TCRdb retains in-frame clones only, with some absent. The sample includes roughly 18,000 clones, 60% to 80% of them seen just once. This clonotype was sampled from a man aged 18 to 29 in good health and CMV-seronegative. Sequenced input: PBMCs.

This chain's CDR3 is CASSFSGGEAFF. In nucleotides, the CDR3 is TGTGCCAGCAGTTTCTCAGGGGGTGAAGCTTTCTTT. This sequence joins TRBV6-5 and TRBJ1-1; 7 nucleotides match TRBD1. V lost 4 bases to trimming and J lost 7 bases; unmatched junction nucleotides: 3. Germline CDR1 reads MNHEY; CDR2 reads SVGAGI. The CDR3 has 12 amino acids.